Listed below are T cell receptor beta chains from one sample, sequenced in a study of T cell repertoires in cytomegalovirus infection. These receptors have no identified antigens. TCRdb reprocessed the reads via MiXCR and lists one record per CDR3 protein. The sample has roughly 990,000 distinct CDR3 sequences, around 29% seen once. Sequences were derived from cultured CD8+ T cells from PBMCs, sampled from culture after CMV antigen stimulation. Receptor source: a human donor in good health (CMV status not recorded). Some clones in this sample may be carry-over from other donors' samples. Both conserved end residues are trimmed from each CDR3.

CDR3,length,V,J
ASSYKTYEQY,10,TRBV6-2/TRBV6-3,TRBJ2-7
ASSEAGGSYNEQF,13,TRBV6-1,TRBJ2-1
ASTLGNAPGNTIY,13,TRBV7-6,TRBJ1-3
ASSLSPAGDNEQF,13,TRBV7-3,TRBJ2-1
ASSLSGQESLYEQY,14,TRBV7-9,TRBJ2-7
ASSFRGLLTDTQY,13,TRBV28,TRBJ2-3
ASSWTSGSYEQY,12,TRBV2,TRBJ2-7
ASSTRRGETEAF,12,TRBV19,TRBJ1-1
ASRKVPVASNEQF,13,TRBV6-1,TRBJ2-1
ASSLGVAEAF,10,TRBV12-3/TRBV12-4,TRBJ1-1
ASTGRGGEQY,10,TRBV7-6,TRBJ2-7
ASRVKRYTSASSTDTQY,17,TRBV6-5,TRBJ2-3
ASSDPGEGLQETQY,14,TRBV12-3/TRBV12-4,TRBJ2-5
ASSYGSKNTEAF,12,TRBV6-5,TRBJ1-1
ASSLVTSGGMETQY,14,TRBV7-8,TRBJ2-5
ASNIRTGELF,10,TRBV7-2,TRBJ2-2
ASSPRRSEQY,10,TRBV7-2,TRBJ2-7
SVVTGGNTEAF,11,TRBV29-1,TRBJ1-1
ASSSRGGDTEAF,12,TRBV6-6,TRBJ1-1
ANSIEISSYNEQF,13,TRBV19,TRBJ2-1
ASSPALSATNEQF,13,TRBV7-7,TRBJ2-1
ASSLGGQVREQY,12,TRBV7-4,TRBJ2-7
ASSRAWRGANVLT,13,TRBV7-3,TRBJ2-6
SASVEVSNQPQH,12,TRBV20-1,TRBJ1-5
ATSRDQGSGGNTDTQY,16,TRBV15,TRBJ2-3
ASSLAGGVEQTEAF,14,TRBV7-6,TRBJ1-1
ASSPQTSRYNEQF,13,TRBV27,TRBJ2-1
ASSYSIYGPGSNEKLF,16,TRBV6-6,TRBJ1-4
ASSLYVTNTEAF,12,TRBV5-5,TRBJ1-1
ASSQGVERPYGYT,13,TRBV4-1,TRBJ1-2
ASSPPWAEPDTQY,13,TRBV6-4,TRBJ2-3
ASSEDRNQETQY,12,TRBV6-1,TRBJ2-5
ASSLLSGGPYLDTQY,15,TRBV27,TRBJ2-3
ASSIFSGGTEAF,12,TRBV19,TRBJ1-1
ASSLSSGGVYTGELF,15,TRBV27,TRBJ2-2
ASSLAPGRGSETQY,14,TRBV7-6,TRBJ2-5
ASRPVGAGGYT,11,TRBV19,TRBJ1-2
ASSPKTVNYGYT,12,TRBV7-8,TRBJ1-2
ASSVQAALH,9,TRBV7-9,TRBJ1-6
ASSSTGHMGGYT,12,TRBV7-2,TRBJ1-2
ATSDFLGSEQF,11,TRBV24-1,TRBJ2-1
ASVGYEQY,8,TRBV2,TRBJ2-7
ASSSDSEKLF,10,TRBV7-9,TRBJ1-4
ASSLFRDKNQPQH,13,TRBV27,TRBJ1-5
ASSQHSRADSTGELF,15,TRBV4-3,TRBJ2-2
ASSYKGSNQPQH,12,TRBV12-3/TRBV12-4,TRBJ1-5
SVTGSHEKLF,10,TRBV29-1,TRBJ1-4
ASSIDLRGHNSPLH,14,TRBV19,TRBJ1-6
ASRWDSFTGELF,12,TRBV7-2,TRBJ2-2
ASSLRDRAYNEQF,13,TRBV10-2,TRBJ2-1
ASSLDQGVDTGELF,14,TRBV7-8,TRBJ2-2
ASSLRGRGGEAF,12,TRBV7-8,TRBJ1-1
SVGPTPALGANVLT,14,TRBV29-1,TRBJ2-6
ARWRRAGEKLF,11,TRBV6-1,TRBJ1-4
ASSPRDLKGDYGYT,14,TRBV7-3,TRBJ1-2
ASLGWTSGTGELF,13,TRBV6-1,TRBJ2-2
ASSPPDYTEAF,11,TRBV7-8,TRBJ1-1
ASSLWGPPGNTIY,13,TRBV27,TRBJ1-3